Presented here are 17 T cell receptor beta chains from one specimen sequenced in a study of cytomegalovirus exposure and HLA in healthy donors. PCR involved 60 Vbeta and 13 Jbeta primers. This table comes from immunoSEQ multiplex PCR, and its TCRdb copy is limited to in-frame clones, with some not included. The data hold more than 85,000 clones, with around 79% observed a single time. The sequenced sample consisted of PBMCs. These receptor sequences come from a male donor in good health and CMV-seropositive.

Details on this clone: Other nucleotide sequences from this sample produce the same CDR3. The rearrangement uses TRBV15 and TRBJ1-3; D is unclear. CDR1 LNHNV and CDR2 YYDKDF come from the germline V gene (reference sequence). With 3 bases removed from V and 4 bases from J, the gap between germline ends came to 22 bases. The CDR3 spans 18 residues. The CDR3 nucleotides read TGTGCCACCAGCAGGCGGGGAAGGGCGTCCCCCGAGGGAAACACCATATATTTT. Amino acid sequence: CATSRRGRASPEGNTIYF.

This chain connects TRBV13 to TRBJ2-7, with a possible D match to TRBD2 (6 bases). The germline V gene has CDR1 PRHDT and CDR2 FYEKMQ (reference sequence). The CDR3 has 14 residues. Trimming removed 2 bases at V and 7 bases at J, with 15 bases between. For the CDR3, the DNA is TGTGCCAGCAGCTTAAGCGGGCGGACGGGGGAGCAGTACTTC. Translated: CASSLSGRTGEQYF.

This chain joins TRBV7-9 and TRBJ2-3, with D maybe TRBD2 (5 bases). Germline lookup yields CDR1 SEHNR and CDR2 FQNEAQ (reference sequence). CDR3 length: 14 amino acids. Trimming cost V 5 bases and J 8 bases, with 17 bases left between them. The CDR3 spells CASSQTALGGTQYF. The CDR3 DNA reads TGTGCCAGCAGCCAGACTGCGCTCGGAGGTACGCAGTATTTT.

CDR3 sequence: CASSFSRTGSSYNEQFF. The CDR3 nucleotides are TGTGCCAGCAGCTTTAGCCGGACAGGGAGCTCCTACAATGAGCAGTTCTTC. This chain links TRBV7-2 with TRBJ2-1; 8 bases line up with TRBD1. This CDR3 is built from 17 residues. Germline-derived CDR1 and CDR2 are SGHTA and FQGNSA. V gave up 3 bases and J gave up 0 bases; unmatched junction bases: 7. Based on the CDR3 plus reference TRBV7-2 and TRBJ2-1, the full variable domain is GAGVSQSPSNKVTEKGKDVELRCDPISGHTALYWYRQSLGQGLEFLIYFQGNSAPDKSGLPSDRFSAERTGGSVSTLTIQRTQQEDSAVYLCASSFSRTGSSYNEQFFGPGTRLTVL.

The chain recombines TRBV5-6 with TRBJ1-2; TRBD1 matches at 7 bases. CDR1 is SGHDT, CDR2 YYEEEE, per germline. J lost 0 bases, V lost 4 bases, and 12 bases had no gene match. The CDR3 loop spans 17 amino acids. CDR3 sequence: CASSAQFGTVSNYGYTF. CDR3 bases: TGTGCCAGCAGCGCTCAGTTCGGGACAGTCTCTAACTATGGCTACACCTTC.

The V gene is TRBV29-1, the J gene TRBJ1-2; TRBD1 matches at 7 bases. J was trimmed by 0 bases and V by 4 bases; bases with no gene match: 5. There are 14 residues in the CDR3. CDR1 and CDR2 (germline): SQVTM, ANQGSEA. The CDR3 spells CSVGQGGTNYGYTF. As DNA, the CDR3 is TGCAGCGTTGGACAAGGGGGCACTAACTATGGCTACACCTTC. The full variable domain, its missing parts supplied by reference TRBV29-1 and TRBJ1-2, is SAVISQKPSRDICQRGTSLTIQCQVDSQVTMMFWYRQQPGQSLTLIATANQGSEATYESGFVIDKFPISRPNLTFSTLTVSNMSPEDSSIYLCSVGQGGTNYGYTFGSGTRLTVV.

The chain uses TRBV6-6 and TRBJ1-2, with TRBD1 matching 10 bases. CDR1 is MNHNY, CDR2 SVGAGI, per germline (reference sequence). The CDR3 totals 14 residues. The junction had 10 bases not matched to a gene; V was cut back by 7 bases and J by 8 bases. The DNA of the CDR3 is TGTGCCAGCACCCCGACAGGGGGCGCGGAAGGCTACACCTTC. Encoded protein: CASTPTGGAEGYTF.

This chain uses TRBV2 with TRBJ1-5; no clear D gene. CDR1 SNHLY and CDR2 FYNNEI come from the germline V gene. The length of the CDR3 is 14 residues. V gave up 8 bases and J gave up 0 bases, with 11 bases separating them. CDR3 DNA: TGTGCCAGCGGAGGACGGATTAGCAATCAGCCCCAGCATTTT. Translated, it gives CASGGRISNQPQHF. The variable domain in full, with the rest retrieved from reference TRBV2 and TRBJ1-5, is EPEVTQTPSHQVTQMGQEVILRCVPISNHLYFYWYRQILGQKVEFLVSFYNNEISEKSEIFDDQFSVERPDGSNFTLKIRSTKLEDSAMYFCASGGRISNQPQHFGDGTRLSIL.

The J gene is TRBJ1-3, the V gene TRBV27; D is uncertain. Trimming took off 2 bases at V and 1 base at J, with 18 bases between the two ends. The CDR3 totals 18 residues. CDR1 is MNHEY, CDR2 SMNVEV, per germline (reference sequence). This CDR3 is CASSLSPPGSSSGNTIYF. The CDR3 bases are TGTGCCAGCAGTTTAAGTCCCCCGGGGTCATCTTCTGGAAACACCATATATTTT.

This rearrangement joins TRBV5-6 to TRBJ2-1; 8 nucleotides align to TRBD2. V dropped 4 bases and J dropped 8; count of bases not matched to a gene: 8. The germline CDR1 and CDR2 sequences are SGHDT and YYEEEE. The CDR3 has 14 residues. The chain's CDR3 is CASSAFGGGYEQFF. The CDR3 bases are TGTGCCAGCAGCGCGTTCGGGGGGGGGTATGAGCAGTTCTTC.

Details on this clone: This same CDR3 is encoded by further DNA sequences in the sample. CDR3 DNA: TGTGCCAGCAGCTTTGGGGGGAATACAGATACGCAGTATTTT. Protein sequence: CASSFGGNTDTQYF. The chain recombines TRBV11-3 with TRBJ2-3, with D perhaps TRBD2 (6 bases). The V end was cut by 3 bases, the J end by 3 bases, with 10 bases between. CDR1 is SGHNT, CDR2 YENEEA, per germline. The CDR3 runs to 14 residues.

The chain carries TRBV6-1 and TRBJ2-7, with 8 nucleotides matching TRBD1. The length of the CDR3 is 15 residues. CDR1 MNHNS and CDR2 SASEGT come from the germline V gene. V dropped 4 bases and J dropped 6; count of bases not matched to a gene: 11. The CDR3 reads CASSGPPGQAPEQYF. CDR3 sequence (DNA): TGTGCCAGCAGTGGACCCCCGGGACAGGCCCCCGAGCAGTACTTC.

The chain carries TRBV5-4 and TRBJ1-1; the D gene is possibly TRBD1 (5 bases). Germline-derived CDR1 and CDR2 are SGHNT and YYREEE (reference sequence). V was pared by 4 bases and J by 1 base, with 14 bases between. CDR3 size: 15 residues. CDR3 sequence: CASSPDGAENTEAFF. The CDR3 nucleotides are TGTGCCAGCAGCCCCGATGGGGCGGAGAACACTGAAGCTTTCTTT. The whole variable domain, remainder taken from reference TRBV5-4 and TRBJ1-1, is ETGVTQSPTHLIKTRGQQVTLRCSSQSGHNTVSWYQQALGQGPQFIFQYYREEENGRGNFPPRFSGLQFPNYSSELNVNALELDDSALYLCASSPDGAENTEAFFGQGTRLTVV.

J is TRBJ2-3 and V is TRBV7-2; TRBD2 agrees at 8 bases. The CDR3 spans 16 residues. Germline V gene data show CDR1 as SGHTA and CDR2 as FQGNSA. V gave up 1 base and J gave up 2 bases; unmatched junction bases: 5. The CDR3 sequence is CASSLVGRGVTDTQYF. CDR3 nucleotide sequence: TGTGCCAGCAGCTTAGTAGGGCGGGGGGTCACAGATACGCAGTATTTT.

This chain joins TRBV11-2 and TRBJ2-7; D is unresolved. Between the trimmed V and J ends, which lost 2 bases and 2 bases, there was a span of 4 bases. This CDR3 is 12 amino acids long. The germline CDR1 and CDR2 sequences are SGHAT and FQNNGV. This chain's CDR3 is CASSLLPYEQYF. The CDR3 DNA follows: TGTGCCAGCAGCTTACTCCCCTACGAGCAGTACTTC.

The rearrangement joins TRBV5-6 to TRBJ1-5; possible D gene TRBD1, 5 bases. Between the trimmed V and J ends, which lost 4 bases and 2 bases, there was a span of 16 bases. The CDR3 has 16 amino acids. Germline CDR1 SGHDT, CDR2 YYEEEE. CDR3 sequence: CASSTGGVGGNQPQHF. The DNA of the CDR3 is TGTGCCAGCAGCACCGGGGGGGTAGGCGGCAATCAGCCCCAGCATTTT.

The chain employs TRBV6-5 and TRBJ1-6; D is possibly TRBD1 (5 bases). The CDR3 has 14 amino acids. Trimming shortened V by 7 bases and J by 8 bases, and 15 bases separated the two germline ends. CDR1 MNHEY and CDR2 SVGAGI come from the germline V gene. The CDR3 nucleotides are TGTGCCAGCACCCGGGGGGGGAGCGATTCACCCCTCCACTTT. Translated: CASTRGGSDSPLHF.